The present entry profiles one TCR beta chain with its context. RNA transcripts yielded amplified TCR beta CDR3 regions. Following a first-round RT-PCR that used HTBI primers, a second-round multiplex PCR was carried out. MiXCR was run by TCRdb on the multiplex PCR reads, yielding one entry per CDR3 protein. Among roughly 500,000 distinct CDR3 sequences listed, around 14% were seen once. This CDR3 region has 16 residues. From germline, CDR1 is SGDLS and CDR2 YYNGEE. V dropped 0 bases and J dropped 1 base, with 13 bases sitting between them. This sample stems from a study of Graves' ophthalmopathy and Graves' hyperthyroidism. A duration under 3 months, NOSPECS ≥4, CAS ≥3 and moderate-to-severe activity characterized the donors with ophthalmopathy. Orbital computed tomography, thyroid ultrasound, TRAb, serum thyroxine and clinical symptoms formed the basis of diagnosis. About 10 ml of fresh blood yielded the PBMCs by density gradient.

The chain couples TRBV9 to TRBJ2-5; D is perhaps TRBD1 or TRBD2 (6 bases each). Sequences were obtained from blood. This clonotype originated in a woman aged 25 to 45 with Graves' ophthalmopathy. DNA for the CDR3: TGTGCCAGCAGCGTAGCCGCCGGGGGCCCCCAAGAGACCCAGTACTTC. This codes for CASSVAAGGPQETQYF.